The next 5 T cell receptor beta chains were all read from a single sample in a study of blood T cells in healthy people across ages. It was with a sample-barcoded 5' primer and a J-beta primer mix that a second PCR of about 6 to 12 cycles was run. A single record per CDR3 protein comes from TCRdb applying MiXCR to the 5' RACE reads. The sample yields roughly 700,000 distinct CDR3 sequences, approximately 30% seen once. Sequenced material: blood. The receptors were gathered from a woman of 80 years or more in good health.

This rearrangement joins TRBV20-1 to TRBJ1-1, with TRBD1 as a possible D gene (5 bases). Between the trimmed V and J ends, which lost 3 bases and 3 bases, there was a span of 8 bases. This CDR3 has 12 amino acids. Germline CDR1 is DFQATT and CDR2 is SNEGSKA (reference sequence). CDR3 loop: CSARGGYTEAFF. The CDR3 bases are TGCAGTGCTAGGGGGGGTTACACTGAAGCTTTCTTT.

This clonotype has ten or more counts. For the CDR3, the DNA is TGTGCCAGCAGCTTAGGGGGACTAGCGGGGGGGCCGAATTACAATGAGCAGTTCTTC. Translated: CASSLGGLAGGPNYNEQFF. The chain joins TRBV7-2 to TRBJ2-1, with 16 bases aligning to TRBD2. Looked up from germline, CDR1 is SGHTA and CDR2 is FQGNSA. The CDR3 consists of 19 residues. After removal of 1 base from V and 4 bases from J, the junction contained 7 bases not matched to a gene.

A few counts support this clonotype. One junction end disagrees with the germline gene, perhaps due to a read error. The gene calls are TRBV9 and TRBJ2-3, with D hard to call. This CDR3 region has 14 residues. Per the germline V gene, CDR1 is SGDLS and CDR2 is YYNGEE. In DNA form, the CDR3 reads TGTGCCAGCAGCCCCCAGTTAAGCACAGATGCGCAGTATTTT. Encoded protein: CASSPQLSTDAQYF.

This clonotype was detected only a few times. Mismatch with germline at one junction end may stem from a read error. The rearrangement uses TRBV7-7 and TRBJ2-1, with a possible D match to TRBD2 (6 bases). Per germline, CDR1 SSHAT and CDR2 FNYEAQ (reference sequence). This CDR3 is 15 amino acids long. The CDR3, as DNA: TGTGCCGGCAGCCCAAGGGATAGCGGCCACAATGAGCAGTTCTTC. This sequence encodes CAGSPRDSGHNEQFF.

This clonotype was observed at least ten times. This rearrangement joins TRBV6-5 to TRBJ1-6, with 8 bases matching TRBD1. The CDR3 is made up of 18 amino acids. Germline CDR1 reads MNHEY; CDR2 reads SVGAGI. Germline trimming cut 0 bases from V and 5 bases from J; bases unmatched to any gene: 9. CDR3 region: CASSYSVLGQENNSPLHF. As DNA, the CDR3 is TGTGCCAGCAGTTACTCGGTCCTGGGACAGGAGAATAATTCACCCCTCCACTTT.